This entry lists 2 T cell receptor beta chains sequenced from one sample in a study of early T cells in non-severe SARS-CoV-2 infection. TCRdb recomputed calls from the 5' RACE reads with MiXCR, one row per CDR3 protein. The data show under 70,000 distinct CDR3 sequences, around 8% seen once. This specimen was whole blood, taken at baseline. The receptors stem from an adult who was a healthcare worker with PCR-confirmed SARS-CoV-2 infection or an uninfected control (not recorded which).

This clonotype was observed at least ten times. The rearrangement links TRBV7-9 to TRBJ2-7; tentative D call: TRBD1 (6 bases). The CDR3 contains 14 residues. Trimming took 6 bases from V and 2 from J, leaving 14 bases between them. Germline V gives CDR1 SEHNR, CDR2 FQNEAQ (reference sequence). CDR3 coding DNA: TGTGCCAGCAGACCATTGGACAGAACCTACGAGCAGTACTTC. Translating gives CASRPLDRTYEQYF.

The table lists this clonotype with a few counts. V and J are TRBV19 and TRBJ2-5, with D unresolved. CDR3 size: 13 residues. V was trimmed by 5 bases and J by 3 bases, leaving 10 bases between them. CDR1 and CDR2 from the germline V gene are LNHDA and SQIVND (reference sequence). The CDR3 spells CASSSSQEETQYF. The CDR3 coding sequence is TGTGCCAGTAGTTCCAGCCAGGAAGAGACCCAGTACTTC.